Listed below are T cell receptor beta chains from one sample, sequenced in a study of T cells in localized non-small cell lung cancer. The assay was immunoSEQ multiplex PCR, and TCRdb's table has in-frame clones only and misses some. The sample lists some 22,000 clones, approximately 87% occurring once. The starting material was PBMCs, obtained before any cancer treatment. The origin of the receptors is a man aged 40 to 69 with stage II lung adenocarcinoma. CDR3s include the opening cysteine and the closing phenylalanine or tryptophan. Fields, in order: clone size, J gene, V gene, D gene, CDR3 protein, CDR3 DNA. D genes are given only for firm matches. Size is omitted from some rows. Given values are once, few, many or a class for expanded clones.

. TRBJ2-7 TRBV29-1 . CSVLLERRIGGYEQYF TGCAGCGTTTTGTTGGAAAGGCGGATAGGGGGTTACGAGCAGTACTTC
. TRBJ2-7 TRBV5-4 . CASSLSRDVDYEQYF TGTGCCAGCAGCTTGTCCCGGGACGTTGACTACGAGCAGTACTTC
. TRBJ2-5 TRBV7-8 TRBD2 CASSLTLAGGQETQYF TGTGCCAGCAGCCTTACACTAGCGGGGGGACAAGAGACCCAGTACTTC
. TRBJ2-7 TRBV13 TRBD2 CASTLGRGSYEQYF TGTGCCAGCACCCTAGGGAGGGGCTCCTACGAGCAGTACTTC
. TRBJ2-7 TRBV9 . CASSVGGGSVYEQYF TGTGCCAGCAGCGTAGGAGGGGGATCGGTCTACGAGCAGTACTTC
once TRBJ2-3 TRBV7-6 TRBD2 CASSDERGSTDTQYF TGTGCCAGCAGCGACGAGCGGGGGAGCACAGATACGCAGTATTTT
. TRBJ1-1 TRBV5-1 TRBD1 CASSQTGDTEAFF TGCGCCAGCAGCCAAACAGGGGACACTGAAGCTTTCTTT
. TRBJ2-2 TRBV6-4 TRBD1 CASSETGDGTGELFF TGTGCCAGCAGTGAGACAGGGGATGGCACCGGGGAGCTGTTTTTT
. TRBJ2-1 TRBV4-1 TRBD2 CASSQGQAGGSNEQFF TGCGCCAGCAGCCAAGGGCAAGCGGGGGGGTCAAATGAGCAGTTCTTC
once TRBJ1-2 TRBV27 . CASSYQGGVEGYTF TGTGCCAGCAGCTATCAAGGCGGGGTGGAGGGCTACACCTTC
. TRBJ2-2 TRBV15 . CATSVNANTGELFF TGTGCCACCAGCGTTAACGCGAACACCGGGGAGCTGTTTTTT
. TRBJ2-1 TRBV28 TRBD1 CASNIGTGGRNEQFF TGTGCCAGCAACATAGGGACAGGGGGTCGAAATGAGCAGTTCTTC
few TRBJ1-3 TRBV28 . CASSSLDQTRDTIYF TGTGCCAGCAGTTCCCTAGACCAAACTCGGGACACCATATATTTT
. TRBJ1-5 TRBV6-5 . CASRRTSREGQPQHF TGTGCCAGCAGGCGGACCTCAAGGGAAGGGCAGCCCCAGCATTTT
. TRBJ2-2 TRBV5-4 . CASTLGGGMNTGELFF TGTGCCAGCACCCTAGGGGGGGGGATGAACACCGGGGAGCTGTTTTTT
. TRBJ2-5 TRBV11-2 TRBD2 CASSLTSVTQETQYF TGTGCCAGCAGCTTGACTAGCGTCACCCAAGAGACCCAGTACTTC
. TRBJ1-5 TRBV6-5 TRBD1 CASSWDRVQPQHF TGTGCCAGCAGCTGGGACAGGGTGCAGCCCCAGCATTTT
. TRBJ2-3 TRBV2 TRBD2 CASSALAGDGTDTQYF TGTGCCAGCAGTGCACTAGCGGGAGACGGAACAGATACGCAGTATTTT
. TRBJ2-5 TRBV30 . CAWSPFSRQTQYF TGTGCCTGGAGTCCGTTTAGTAGACAGACCCAGTACTTC
. TRBJ1-1 TRBV7-7 . CASSPLQGTNTEAFF TGTGCCAGCAGCCCCCTCCAGGGGACGAACACTGAAGCTTTCTTT
. TRBJ2-5 TRBV5-1 . CASRFLGRAEETQYF TGCGCCAGCAGGTTCCTGGGCCGAGCCGAGGAGACCCAGTACTTC
. TRBJ2-7 TRBV2 TRBD2 CASSDNSGSGGDEQYF TGTGCCAGCAGTGATAATTCGGGGAGCGGGGGGGACGAGCAGTACTTC
. TRBJ2-3 TRBV29-1 TRBD1 CSVGGREDTQYF TGCAGCGTAGGGGGCAGGGAAGATACGCAGTATTTT
. TRBJ1-5 TRBV30 . CAWSLPGRPQHF TGTGCCTGGAGCCTCCCCGGTCGGCCCCAGCATTTT
. TRBJ2-3 TRBV5-5 . CASSFFSTDTQYF TGTGCCAGCAGCTTTTTTAGCACAGATACGCAGTATTTT
. TRBJ2-7 TRBV9 . CASSVDTGTSYEQYF TGTGCCAGCAGCGTAGACACAGGGACGAGCTACGAGCAGTACTTC
. TRBJ1-6 TRBV4-1 . CASSQVAPGSSYNSPLHF TGCGCCAGCAGCCAAGTAGCGCCGGGGAGCTCCTATAATTCACCCCTCCACTTT
. TRBJ2-7 TRBV18 . CASSPPGIRPYEQYF TGTGCCAGCTCACCTCCGGGGATAAGGCCCTACGAGCAGTACTTC
. TRBJ2-3 TRBV29-1 . CSVGQSTDTQYF TGCAGCGTTGGACAGAGCACAGATACGCAGTATTTT
. TRBJ1-4 TRBV5-1 . CASSRDTANEKLFF TGCGCCAGCAGCAGGGACACCGCAAATGAAAAACTGTTTTTT
. TRBJ1-5 TRBV30 TRBD1 CAWSRDRTWNQPQHF TGTGCCTGGAGCAGGGACAGGACATGGAATCAGCCCCAGCATTTT
. TRBJ1-4 TRBV5-1 TRBD1 CASSFTGESEKLFF TGCGCCAGCAGCTTCACAGGGGAGTCCGAAAAACTGTTTTTT
. TRBJ1-5 TRBV19 . CASSRTRGDTLNQPQHF TGTGCCAGTAGCCGCACTAGGGGGGACACTCTCAATCAGCCCCAGCATTTT
few TRBJ2-7 TRBV7-6 . CASSLEGGSYEQYF TGTGCCAGCAGCTTAGAGGGGGGCTCCTACGAGCAGTACTTC
. TRBJ2-3 TRBV9 TRBD2 CASSPWQRDTDTQYF TGTGCCAGCAGCCCCTGGCAGCGGGACACAGATACGCAGTATTTT
. TRBJ1-4 TRBV21-1 . CASSYRGRGKLFF TGTGCCAGCAGCTATAGAGGTCGGGGAAAACTGTTTTTT
once TRBJ1-1 TRBV18 . CASSPDLNTEAFF TGTGCCAGCTCACCGGACCTGAACACTGAAGCTTTCTTT
. TRBJ2-1 TRBV19 TRBD1 CASGTGTGAYNEQFF TGTGCCAGCGGTACCGGGACAGGGGCCTACAATGAGCAGTTCTTC
. TRBJ2-7 TRBV5-5 TRBD2 CASRPGTSITFSYEQYF TGTGCCAGCCGGCCTGGGACTAGCATTACCTTTTCCTACGAGCAGTACTTC
medium-sized TRBJ2-7 TRBV29-1 . CSVVQHEQYF TGCAGCGTTGTCCAGCACGAGCAGTACTTC
few TRBJ2-7 TRBV5-5 TRBD2 CASSLEAGGYEQYF TGTGCCAGCAGCTTAGAAGCGGGAGGCTACGAGCAGTACTTC
. TRBJ1-2 TRBV28 . CASSWGGYGYTF TGTGCCAGCAGCTGGGGAGGCTATGGCTACACCTTC